The sequence of this TCR beta chain was determined in a study of T-cell memory formation after mild COVID-19. One entry per CDR3 protein, called by TCRdb with MiXCR from the 5' RACE reads. The table shows about 390,000 distinct CDR3 sequences, with around a fifth occurring only once. The CDR3 runs to 17 residues. Per germline, CDR1 LNHNV and CDR2 YYDKDF (reference sequence). V lost 3 bases, J lost 3 bases, and 19 bases lay in between. Points on this clonotype: The target antigen is unknown.

Study results and limitations: A balance of CD4 and CD8 characterized clones contracting day 15 to 85, whereas later expanders leaned CD4+.

The chain employs TRBV15 and TRBJ2-3; no reliable D call. This receptor was identified in an adult woman who had mild COVID-19 (a few samples of this study predate the infection). Cell type and time point are not known. Source material: PBMCs or a T cell subset sorted from them (not recorded which). The CDR3 loop is CATSRRPVWEGTDTQYF. Written as DNA, the CDR3 is TGTGCCACCAGCAGGCGTCCGGTTTGGGAAGGGACAGATACGCAGTATTTT.